Included here is one T cell receptor (beta chain) sequence, with context. V was shortened by 4 bases and J by 5 bases, with 15 bases between the two germline ends. This CDR3 contains 15 residues. Germline CDR1 is SEHNR and CDR2 is FQNEAQ (reference sequence). The PCR used 60 V beta and 13 J beta primers. The protocol was immunoSEQ multiplex PCR, while the TCRdb copy is restricted to in-frame clones and leaves out a portion. The sample holds tens of thousands of clones; more than 65% are singletons and the top ten take about 2.1%. This record belongs to a study of glioma-infiltrating T cells after dendritic cell vaccination. Whole-study context: Patients had newly diagnosed or recurrent glioblastoma and received dendritic cell vaccines.

Isocitrate dehydrogenase mutation was absent in all glioblastoma patients. This TCR came from a human donor with glioblastoma. The chain uses TRBV7-9 and TRBJ1-5; tentatively, D is TRBD1 (6 bases). This specimen was blood, taken before dendritic cell vaccination. The CDR3 sequence: CASSSQGNLYQPQHF. DNA of the CDR3: TGTGCCAGCAGCTCACAGGGAAACCTTTATCAGCCCCAGCATTTT.